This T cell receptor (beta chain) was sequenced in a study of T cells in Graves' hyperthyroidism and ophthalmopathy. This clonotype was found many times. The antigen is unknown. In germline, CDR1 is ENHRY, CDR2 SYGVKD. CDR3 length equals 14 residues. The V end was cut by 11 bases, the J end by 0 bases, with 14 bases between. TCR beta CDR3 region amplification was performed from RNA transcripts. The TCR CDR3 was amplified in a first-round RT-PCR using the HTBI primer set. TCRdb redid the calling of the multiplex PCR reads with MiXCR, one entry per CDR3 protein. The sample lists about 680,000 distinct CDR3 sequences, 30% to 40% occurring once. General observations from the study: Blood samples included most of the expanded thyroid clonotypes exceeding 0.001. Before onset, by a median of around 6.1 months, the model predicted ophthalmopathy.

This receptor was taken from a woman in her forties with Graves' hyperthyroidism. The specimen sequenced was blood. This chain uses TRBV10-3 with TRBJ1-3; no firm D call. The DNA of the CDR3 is TGTGCCGCTTCGCAGGCGATCTCTGGAAACACCATATATTTT. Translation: CAASQAISGNTIYF.